Listed below are T cell receptor beta chains from one sample, sequenced in a study of OX40 agonist ivuxolimab in advanced cancers. Assay used: immunoSEQ multiplex PCR; TCRdb lists only in-frame clones, some missing. The sample has around 84,000 clones; approximately 84% are singletons. The sample in question was CD4+ or CD8+ T cells sorted from blood, obtained in a trial of the OX40 agonist ivuxolimab. The receptor set was obtained from an adult with an advanced solid tumor such as melanoma, head and neck, liver or kidney cancer. Both conserved end residues are part of each CDR3. Each record gives: D gene, V gene, J gene, CDR3 protein, CDR3 DNA. The D gene is left open where the match is weak.

TRBD1,TRBV5-4,TRBJ2-5,CASSSQGASSETQYF,TGTGCCAGCAGCTCGCAGGGGGCCTCTTCGGAGACCCAGTACTTC
NA,TRBV7-2,TRBJ1-1,CASSWGGLNTEAFF,TGTGCCAGCAGCTGGGGGGGGTTGAACACTGAAGCTTTCTTT
NA,TRBV30,TRBJ1-6,CAGRVGALLSPLHF,TGTGCCGGACGGGTGGGGGCCCTCCTTTCACCCCTCCACTTT
TRBD1,TRBV10-3,TRBJ2-3,CAISVNPPDRGGTTTQYF,TGTGCCATCAGTGTTAACCCCCCGGACAGGGGGGGGACAACTACGCAGTATTTT
NA,TRBV7-3,TRBJ1-2,CASRPTPGQGIPTF,TGTGCCAGCAGACCTACCCCCGGGCAGGGGATTCCTACCTTC
NA,TRBV30,TRBJ2-1,CAWSVNVGVGEQFF,TGTGCCTGGAGTGTGAATGTGGGAGTAGGAGAGCAGTTCTTC
NA,TRBV5-5,TRBJ2-2,CASSDQGSTGELFF,TGTGCCAGCAGCGACCAGGGGAGCACCGGGGAGCTGTTTTTT
NA,TRBV7-2,TRBJ2-3,CASSLGGEDTQYF,TGTGCCAGCAGCTTAGGGGGAGAGGATACGCAGTATTTT
TRBD1,TRBV11-2,TRBJ2-2,CASSRLIQGAGTGELFF,TGTGCCAGCAGCCGACTAATACAGGGGGCAGGTACCGGGGAGCTGTTTTTT
TRBD1,TRBV5-1,TRBJ1-3,CASSRGDSPRAGNTIYF,TGCGCCAGCAGCCGAGGGGACAGCCCCCGGGCTGGAAACACCATATATTTT